This entry lists 20 T cell receptor beta chains sequenced from one sample in a study of OX40 agonist ivuxolimab in advanced cancers. Libraries were prepared by immunoSEQ multiplex PCR; TCRdb keeps only in-frame clonotypes and omits some of them. Among 130,000 or so clones, approximately 94% were seen once, and the ten largest hold under 1.3%. Here the sequenced sample was CD4+ or CD8+ T cells sorted from blood, taken in a trial of the OX40 agonist ivuxolimab. These TCRs come from an adult with an advanced solid tumor such as melanoma, head and neck, liver or kidney cancer.

The V gene is TRBV5-4, the J gene TRBJ2-1; D perhaps matches TRBD1 (6 bases). The CDR3 contains 13 residues. Trimming stripped 3 bases from V and 3 bases from J, with 7 bases between. Germline lookup yields CDR1 SGHNT and CDR2 YYREEE (reference sequence). CDR3 region: CASSSDSYNEQFF. The CDR3 DNA reads as TGTGCCAGCAGCTCGGACAGCTACAATGAGCAGTTCTTC.

The chain has TRBV28 and TRBJ2-4; 10 positions agree with TRBD2. Trimming at V came to 6 bases and at J to 8 bases, leaving 13 bases not matched to a gene. Germline V CDR1 and CDR2: MDHEN, SYDVKM. This CDR3 spans 16 amino acids. CDR3 loop: CASRGGTSEKGDIQYF. CDR3 DNA sequence: TGTGCCAGCAGGGGGGGGACTAGCGAGAAAGGGGACATTCAGTACTTC. The full variable domain, in which reference TRBV28 and TRBJ2-4 provide the parts outside the CDR3, is DVKVTQSSRYLVKRTGEKVFLECVQDMDHENMFWYRQDPGLGLRLIYFSYDVKMKEKGDIPEGYSVSREKKERFSLILESASTNQTSMYLCASRGGTSEKGDIQYFGAGTRLSVL.

The chain recombines TRBV11-1 with TRBJ1-1; D uncertain. V shed 3 bases and J shed 5 bases, with 10 bases lying between them. The germline V gene encodes CDR1 SGHAT and CDR2 FQDESV (reference sequence). CDR3 length: 13 residues. The CDR3 DNA follows: TGTGCCAGCAGCTTGGCAATGGGAACTGAAGCTTTCTTT. It specifies CASSLAMGTEAFF.

The V gene is TRBV19, the J gene TRBJ1-5, with 9 bases aligning to TRBD1. Trimming at V came to 5 bases and at J to 7 bases, leaving 6 bases not matched to a gene. The length of the CDR3 is 14 residues. CDR1 is LNHDA, CDR2 SQIVND, per germline (reference sequence). The chain's CDR3 is CASSFGQGYQPQHF. Written as DNA, the CDR3 is TGTGCCAGTAGTTTCGGACAGGGGTACCAGCCCCAGCATTTT.

The V and J genes are TRBV11-2 and TRBJ1-1; TRBD1 is a possible D gene (5 bases). V dropped 5 bases and J dropped 5 bases, with 18 bases sitting between them. This CDR3 is built from 15 residues. CDR1 is SGHAT and CDR2 is FQNNGV in the germline V gene. CDR3 nucleotides: TGTGCCAGCAGCACCCGTACGGGCAGGGTAACTGAAGCTTTCTTT. Translating gives CASSTRTGRVTEAFF. Using reference TRBV11-2 and TRBJ1-1 for the parts outside the CDR3, the full variable domain is EAGVAQSPRYKIIEKRQSVAFWCNPISGHATLYWYQQILGQGPKLLIQFQNNGVVDDSQLPKDRFSAERLKGVDSTLKIQPAKLEDSAVYLCASSTRTGRVTEAFFGQGTRLTVV.

This chain joins TRBV10-3 and TRBJ1-1; possibly TRBD1 for D (5 bases). Trimming stripped 5 bases from V and 3 bases from J, with 13 bases between. The CDR3 sequence is 14 residues long. From germline, CDR1 is ENHRY and CDR2 SYGVKD. The CDR3 DNA follows: TGTGCCATCAGTTCCGCAGGGAGGGACACTGAAGCTTTCTTT. Amino acids: CAISSAGRDTEAFF.

In the case of this clone: The sample carries other DNA sequences with the same CDR3. This sequence joins TRBV5-1 and TRBJ1-2; 7 nucleotides agree with TRBD1. The V and J ends lost 0 bases and 2 bases, in that order; junction bases with no gene match: 4. The CDR3 loop spans 15 amino acids. Germline loops: CDR1 SGHRS, CDR2 YFSETQ. DNA for the CDR3: TGCGCCAGCAGCTTGGGAGGGACAGCAAACTATGGCTACACCTTC. Translating gives CASSLGGTANYGYTF. Looking up the rest from reference TRBV5-1 and TRBJ1-2 gives the full variable domain: KAGVTQTPRYLIKTRGQQVTLSCSPISGHRSVSWYQQTPGQGLQFLFEYFSETQRNKGNFPGRFSGRQFSNSRSEMNVSTLELGDSALYLCASSLGGTANYGYTFGSGTRLTVV.

CDR3 residues: CASSSLRFSGLGQPQHF. In nucleotides, the CDR3 is TGTGCCAGCAGTTCCTTAAGGTTCTCCGGGTTGGGTCAGCCCCAGCATTTT. V gene TRBV28 combines with J gene TRBJ1-5, with D unresolved. Trimming stripped 4 bases from V and 6 bases from J, with 22 bases between. The CDR3 length is 17 residues. Germline V gene data show CDR1 as MDHEN and CDR2 as SYDVKM.

The chain recombines TRBV29-1 with TRBJ1-6; TRBD1 matches at 7 bases. The germline V gene has CDR1 SQVTM and CDR2 ANQGSEA. The CDR3 runs to 16 residues. The trim removed 4 bases at V and 0 bases at J, leaving 6 bases unmatched. The CDR3 is CSVGGTVSSYNSPLHF. The CDR3 coding sequence is TGCAGCGTTGGGGGGACAGTGAGCTCCTATAATTCACCCCTCCACTTT.

The V and J genes are TRBV12-5 and TRBJ2-2, with D maybe TRBD2 (6 bases). Germline V gene data show CDR1 as LGHNT and CDR2 as FRNRAP. V was clipped by 5 bases and J by 1 base, with 11 bases between them. The CDR3 has 15 residues. Here the CDR3 reads CASGLYSGNTGELFF. CDR3 coding DNA: TGTGCTAGTGGTCTATATAGCGGGAACACCGGGGAGCTGTTTTTT.

The chain employs TRBV7-9 and TRBJ2-1, with D possibly matching TRBD1 (6 bases). The V end was cut by 6 bases, the J end by 0 bases, with 12 bases between. Germline loops: CDR1 SEHNR, CDR2 FQNEAQ (reference sequence). The CDR3 sequence is 15 residues long. The CDR3 spells CASRQGGSSYNEQFF. Written as DNA, the CDR3 is TGTGCCAGCAGGCAAGGGGGAAGCTCCTACAATGAGCAGTTCTTC.

V and J are TRBV7-6 and TRBJ2-3; 7 bases agree with TRBD2. Unmatched junction bases numbered 10, after V lost 1 base and J lost 0 bases. The CDR3 spans 18 residues. Per the germline V gene, CDR1 is SGHVS and CDR2 is FNYEAQ. The CDR3 loop is CASSLEGGTLSSTDTQYF. CDR3 DNA sequence: TGTGCCAGCAGCTTAGAGGGAGGGACGCTAAGCAGCACAGATACGCAGTATTTT.

The chain combines TRBV11-2 with TRBJ2-7, with D possibly being TRBD2 (6 bases). The CDR3 runs 13 residues. Germline-derived CDR1 and CDR2 are SGHAT and FQNNGV. Trimming took 7 bases from V and 5 from J, leaving 15 bases between them. CDR3 nucleotide sequence: TGTGCCAGCACCCTCCAGGGAGGAAACGAGCAGTACTTC. Translating it yields CASTLQGGNEQYF. Complete variable domain (other parts from reference TRBV11-2 and TRBJ2-7): EAGVAQSPRYKIIEKRQSVAFWCNPISGHATLYWYQQILGQGPKLLIQFQNNGVVDDSQLPKDRFSAERLKGVDSTLKIQPAKLEDSAVYLCASTLQGGNEQYFGPGTRLTVT.

This rearrangement joins TRBV18 to TRBJ2-3, with D tentatively TRBD2 (6 bases). Germline assignment: CDR1 KGHSH and CDR2 LQKENI. The ends were cut back, 5 bases at V and 4 bases at J, with 7 bases in the middle. The length of the CDR3 is 12 residues. The CDR3 DNA reads TGTGCCAGCTCATCGGGGGCAGATACGCAGTATTTT. Translated, it gives CASSSGADTQYF. The full variable domain, its missing parts supplied by reference TRBV18 and TRBJ2-3, is NAGVMQNPRHLVRRRGQEARLRCSPMKGHSHVYWYRQLPEEGLKFMVYLQKENIIDESGMPKERFSAEFPKEGPSILRIQQVVRGDSAAYFCASSSGADTQYFGPGTRLTVL.

The count of this clone is one. The chain recombines TRBV29-1 with TRBJ2-2; 9 nucleotides align to TRBD1. In germline, CDR1 is SQVTM, CDR2 ANQGSEA. CDR3 size: 16 residues. With 2 bases clipped from V and 0 bases from J, the junction kept 4 bases outside the gene matches. Here the CDR3 reads CSVERTGASNTGELFF. CDR3 nucleotides: TGCAGCGTTGAAAGGACAGGGGCCTCGAACACCGGGGAGCTGTTTTTT.

J is TRBJ1-6 and V is TRBV4-3; tentatively, D is TRBD1 (5 bases). The ends were cut back, 1 base at V and 6 bases at J, with 13 bases in the middle. The CDR3 is 16 residues long. The germline V gene has CDR1 LGHNA and CDR2 YSLEER. CDR3 residues: CASSQVVGVGNSPLHF. CDR3 bases: TGCGCCAGCAGCCAAGTGGTGGGGGTAGGTAATTCACCCCTCCACTTT.

This clone was found once. The chain couples TRBV30 to TRBJ1-2, with 12 bases lining up with TRBD1. Germline lookup yields CDR1 GTSNPN and CDR2 SVGIG (reference sequence). V shed 3 bases, J shed 7 bases, and the junction held 9 bases outside the gene matches. The CDR3 consists of 15 residues. The CDR3 region is CAWSPRDRGLGGYTF. DNA for the CDR3: TGTGCCTGGAGCCCTCGGGACAGGGGGCTTGGTGGCTACACCTTC.

The sample holds one count of this clone. This chain uses TRBV7-2 with TRBJ2-2, with 12 nucleotides matching TRBD1. From germline, CDR1 is SGHTA and CDR2 FQGNSA. The trim removed 5 bases at V and 4 bases at J, leaving 2 bases unmatched. This CDR3 region has 15 residues. The CDR3 region is CASSGGQGATGELFF. Written as DNA, the CDR3 is TGTGCCAGCAGCGGGGGACAGGGGGCCACCGGGGAGCTGTTTTTT.

The chain is built from TRBV2 and TRBJ2-2, with unresolved D. This CDR3 is built from 14 residues. In germline, CDR1 is SNHLY, CDR2 FYNNEI. Trimming took 4 bases from V and 2 from J, leaving 8 bases between them. The CDR3 DNA reads as TGTGCCAGCAGTGTTGGGCCTAACACCGGGGAGCTGTTTTTT. Its protein product is CASSVGPNTGELFF.

The chain has TRBV4-3 and TRBJ2-5; tentative D call: TRBD2 (6 bases). Per germline, CDR1 LGHNA and CDR2 YSLEER. V lost 1 base, J lost 3 bases, and 12 bases lay in between. The CDR3 has 15 residues. DNA of the CDR3: TGCGCCAGCAGCCAAGTCGGCGGGGCGGAAGAGACCCAGTACTTC. Its protein is CASSQVGGAEETQYF.